The 31 T cell receptor beta chains listed next were all sequenced from one sample in a study of shared clonotypes between healthy human individuals. The method was immunoSEQ multiplex PCR; TCRdb's version includes in-frame clones alone and lacks a portion of them. The sample records approximately 500,000 clones, 90% to 96% being singletons. Input material: naive CD4+ T cells sorted from blood. Subset denoted: CD45RA+ positively selected. Every receptor here comes from a young woman in good health.

The chain is built from TRBV23-1 and TRBJ1-2; the match to TRBD1 covers 8 bases. TRBV23-1 is treated as an ORF (open reading frame) with a function not yet certain. The CDR3 totals 14 residues. J gave up 6 bases and V 3 bases, and 6 bases lay outside the gene matches. The CDR3 bases are TGCGCCAGCAGTCAGTGGACAGGGACGGATGGCTACACCTTC. Translation: CASSQWTGTDGYTF.

The V gene is TRBV28, the J gene TRBJ1-2; D gene uncertain. The CDR3 runs 11 residues. The ends were cut back, 8 bases at V and 6 bases at J, with 10 bases in the middle. The germline V gene encodes CDR1 MDHEN and CDR2 SYDVKM. Here the CDR3 DNA reads TGTGCCAGCCAAGTACCCAATGGCTACACCTTC. As protein: CASQVPNGYTF.

This rearrangement joins TRBV6-1 to TRBJ1-1; 7 nucleotides match TRBD1. The CDR3 has 14 residues. Germline loops: CDR1 MNHNS, CDR2 SASEGT. V lost 5 bases, J lost 1 base, and 4 bases stayed unmatched. DNA for the CDR3: TGTGCCAGCAGTAAAGGACAGGAGAACACTGAAGCTTTCTTT. Encoded protein: CASSKGQENTEAFF.

On this clone: This sample includes further DNA sequences coding for the same CDR3. The chain combines TRBV5-1 with TRBJ1-1, with D unresolved. V dropped 3 bases and J dropped 2 bases, with 5 bases sitting between them. CDR3 length equals 12 residues. The germline gives CDR1 SGHRS, CDR2 YFSETQ. In DNA form, the CDR3 reads TGCGCCAGCAGCTGGGGTAACACTGAAGCTTTCTTT. It translates to CASSWGNTEAFF. Filled out from reference TRBV5-1 and TRBJ1-1, the complete variable domain reads KAGVTQTPRYLIKTRGQQVTLSCSPISGHRSVSWYQQTPGQGLQFLFEYFSETQRNKGNFPGRFSGRQFSNSRSEMNVSTLELGDSALYLCASSWGNTEAFFGQGTRLTVV.

The chain has TRBV6-5 and TRBJ2-7; TRBD2 agrees at 9 bases. The CDR3 is 14 residues long. J was trimmed by 2 bases and V by 4 bases; bases with no gene match: 3. CDR1 MNHEY and CDR2 SVGAGI come from the germline V gene. CDR3 sequence: CASSFLAGAYEQYF. The CDR3 DNA is TGTGCCAGCAGTTTCTTAGCGGGAGCCTACGAGCAGTACTTC.

This clone showed up just a few times. The identical CDR3 is also encoded by other nucleotide sequences in the sample. V is TRBV20-1 and J is TRBJ1-1; D unresolved. CDR3 length: 11 amino acids. Germline CDR1 reads DFQATT; CDR2 reads SNEGSKA (reference sequence). V was pared by 3 bases and J by 0 bases, with 2 bases between. The CDR3 sequence: CSASLNTEAFF. The CDR3 DNA follows: TGCAGTGCTAGTTTGAACACTGAAGCTTTCTTT.

This clone appeared a few times. The genes are TRBV30 and TRBJ1-5, with TRBD1 matching over 7 bases. Trimming took 2 bases from V and 6 from J; bases not matched to a gene: 4. Germline V lookup: CDR1 GTSNPN, CDR2 SVGIG (reference sequence). There are 13 residues in the CDR3. The CDR3 spells CAWSPRGVQPQHF. CDR3 DNA sequence: TGTGCCTGGAGTCCCAGGGGGGTTCAGCCCCAGCATTTT.

The chain recombines TRBV11-2 with TRBJ1-6; D is perhaps TRBD1 (6 bases). The germline gives CDR1 SGHAT, CDR2 FQNNGV. This CDR3 has 16 residues. Trimming left V 5 bases short and J 5 bases short, with 16 bases between. CDR3 DNA: TGTGCCAGCAGCCCCCGACAGGTGCGGGATAATTCACCCCTCCACTTT. Residues: CASSPRQVRDNSPLHF.

The chain links TRBV25-1 to TRBJ2-7; 7 nucleotides line up with TRBD2. V trimming: 5 bases; J trimming: 7 bases; junction bases outside the gene matches: 23. Germline V gives CDR1 MGHDK, CDR2 SYGVNS. This CDR3 is built from 18 residues. In DNA, the CDR3 is TGTGCCAGCAGTCCCTGGATAGCGGGTGACCCCCGGGGGGTAGAGCAGTACTTC. Residues: CASSPWIAGDPRGVEQYF.

The rearrangement links TRBV28 to TRBJ2-3; D is perhaps TRBD1 (5 bases). V was shortened by 1 base and J by 3 bases, with 11 bases between the two germline ends. The CDR3 spans 15 residues. CDR1 MDHEN and CDR2 SYDVKM come from the germline V gene. The CDR3 loop reads CASSLLGAGTDTQYF. Written as DNA, the CDR3 is TGTGCCAGCAGTTTATTAGGGGCTGGAACAGATACGCAGTATTTT.

The chain is built from TRBV27 and TRBJ2-5; D is unclear. Germline V gives CDR1 MNHEY, CDR2 SMNVEV (reference sequence). Deletions cut 0 bases from V and 9 bases from J, with 14 bases between. This CDR3 contains 14 residues. As DNA, the CDR3 is TGTGCCAGCAGTTTATCGTTAACGGAACGGTCCCAGTACTTC. It encodes CASSLSLTERSQYF.

This chain joins TRBV19 and TRBJ1-6; 7 positions agree with TRBD1. The junction had 1 base not matched to a gene; V was cut back by 2 bases and J by 6 bases. Germline-derived CDR1 and CDR2 are LNHDA and SQIVND (reference sequence). The CDR3 runs to 14 residues. Here the CDR3 DNA reads TGTGCCAGTAGTATACACAGGGGTAATTCACCCCTCCACTTT. It codes for CASSIHRGNSPLHF.

The chain joins TRBV27 to TRBJ1-6; D unclear. The V end was cut by 3 bases, the J end by 0 bases, with 3 bases between. The germline CDR1 and CDR2 sequences are MNHEY and SMNVEV (reference sequence). The CDR3 is 14 amino acids. The CDR3 protein is CASSLSSYNSPLHF. The CDR3 nucleotides read TGTGCCAGCAGTTTGAGCTCCTATAATTCACCCCTCCACTTT.

The chain links TRBV27 to TRBJ1-4, with 8 bases matching TRBD1. The CDR3 runs 14 residues. Germline CDR1 is MNHEY and CDR2 is SMNVEV (reference sequence). The trim removed 6 bases at V and 10 bases at J, leaving 10 bases unmatched. CDR3 loop: CASSHDRGLGKLFF. The DNA of the CDR3 is TGTGCCAGCAGCCACGACAGGGGCCTGGGAAAACTGTTTTTT.

This rearrangement joins TRBV5-1 to TRBJ2-3; 7 bases fit TRBD2. CDR1 SGHRS and CDR2 YFSETQ come from the germline V gene. V shed 4 bases and J 3 bases; nucleotides not matched to a gene: 8. The CDR3 length is 15 residues. The CDR3 nucleotides read TGCGCCAGCAGCCGTTCTAGCGGATTTACAGATACGCAGTATTTT. The encoded protein is CASSRSSGFTDTQYF.

V gene TRBV5-1 combines with J gene TRBJ2-7, with D possibly matching TRBD1 (5 bases). The CDR3 runs to 15 residues. V dropped 5 bases and J dropped 5 bases, with 20 bases sitting between them. CDR1 SGHRS and CDR2 YFSETQ come from the germline V gene. The chain's CDR3 is CASSLGQGTLDEQYF. CDR3 DNA: TGCGCCAGCAGTCTAGGCCAGGGAACGTTGGACGAGCAGTACTTC. Looking up the rest from reference TRBV5-1 and TRBJ2-7 gives the full variable domain: KAGVTQTPRYLIKTRGQQVTLSCSPISGHRSVSWYQQTPGQGLQFLFEYFSETQRNKGNFPGRFSGRQFSNSRSEMNVSTLELGDSALYLCASSLGQGTLDEQYFGPGTRLTVT.

In DNA form, the CDR3 reads TGTGCCAGCAGCCCGCGGACAGTCAACAAAAACATTCAGTACTTC. Protein: CASSPRTVNKNIQYF. The chain joins TRBV7-2 to TRBJ2-4; tentatively, D is TRBD1 (6 bases). Germline V lookup: CDR1 SGHTA, CDR2 FQGNSA. The germline V and J ends were trimmed by 5 bases and 3 bases, with 14 bases remaining between them. The CDR3 is 15 amino acids.

The chain carries TRBV2 and TRBJ1-1; D gene ambiguous. The CDR3 loop spans 14 amino acids. The germline gives CDR1 SNHLY, CDR2 FYNNEI. Trimming left V 5 bases short and J 1 base short, with 11 bases between. The CDR3 loop reads CASSPLKANTEAFF. In DNA, the CDR3 is TGTGCCAGCAGTCCTCTCAAAGCGAACACTGAAGCTTTCTTT.

The rearrangement joins TRBV28 to TRBJ2-7; TRBD2 matches at 14 bases. The J segment lost 5 bases and the V segment lost 7 bases, leaving 10 bases of the junction unmatched. The CDR3 sequence is 16 residues long. Germline assignment: CDR1 MDHEN and CDR2 SYDVKM. The CDR3, as DNA: TGTGCCAGCACTCCTCAGCCGGGACTAGCGGGAGACGAGCAGTACTTC. It yields the protein CASTPQPGLAGDEQYF.

This clone has just one count. The chain uses TRBV10-2 and TRBJ1-1; perhaps TRBD1 as D (5 bases). Germline values: CDR1 WSHSY, CDR2 SAAADI. Trimming cost V 2 bases and J 9 bases, with 10 bases left between them. The CDR3 is 12 residues long. In DNA, the CDR3 is TGCGCCAGCAGTGAGGGCAGGGATAAAGCTTTCTTT. Amino acid sequence: CASSEGRDKAFF.

This chain connects TRBV7-9 to TRBJ2-2; 8 bases map to TRBD1. Germline-derived CDR1 and CDR2 are SEHNR and FQNEAQ (reference sequence). The CDR3 spans 16 residues. J gave up 5 bases and V 4 bases, and 9 bases lay outside the gene matches. The chain's CDR3 is CASSSADRDGTGELFF. CDR3 in DNA: TGTGCCAGCAGCTCGGCGGACAGGGATGGGACCGGGGAGCTGTTTTTT.

The J gene is TRBJ2-5, the V gene TRBV5-1; unclear D gene. The V end lost 1 base, the J end lost 0 bases, and 7 bases lay between the germline ends. This CDR3 contains 14 residues. The V gene's germline CDR1 is SGHRS and CDR2 YFSETQ. CDR3 DNA sequence: TGCGCCAGCAGCTTGAGGCTAGACCAAGAGACCCAGTACTTC. It is translated as CASSLRLDQETQYF.

The chain carries TRBV5-5 and TRBJ1-5; unclear D gene. Trimming removed 2 bases from V and 0 bases from J, with 12 bases in between. There are 16 residues in the CDR3. CDR1 and CDR2 (germline): SGHKS, YYEKEE (reference sequence). CDR3 protein: CASSLMSYGSNQPQHF. The DNA of the CDR3 is TGTGCCAGCAGCTTAATGAGTTACGGTAGCAATCAGCCCCAGCATTTT. The full variable domain, rest sourced from reference TRBV5-5 and TRBJ1-5, is DAGVTQSPTHLIKTRGQQVTLRCSPISGHKSVSWYQQVLGQGPQFIFQYYEKEERGRGNFPDRFSARQFPNYSSELNVNALLLGDSALYLCASSLMSYGSNQPQHFGDGTRLSIL.

The V gene is TRBV18, the J gene TRBJ1-2; 9 nucleotides agree with TRBD1. Germline V lookup: CDR1 KGHSH, CDR2 LQKENI. J was trimmed by 3 bases and V by 3 bases; bases with no gene match: 17. CDR3 size: 19 residues. Here the CDR3 reads CASSPIFENTGGEHYGYTF. CDR3 sequence (DNA): TGTGCCAGCTCACCTATCTTCGAAAATACAGGGGGCGAACACTATGGCTACACCTTC.

The rearrangement joins TRBV2 to TRBJ2-2, with 8 bases lining up with TRBD2. V lost 9 bases and J lost 5; bases outside the gene matches: 5. There are 13 residues in the CDR3. Per germline, CDR1 SNHLY and CDR2 FYNNEI. Here the CDR3 reads CARRASGTGELFF. The CDR3 DNA follows: TGTGCCAGACGGGCTAGCGGGACCGGGGAGCTGTTTTTT.

The chain combines TRBV19 with TRBJ2-7, with D perhaps matching TRBD1 (6 bases). V dropped 5 bases and J dropped 0 bases, with 20 bases sitting between them. The CDR3 is made up of 17 amino acids. CDR1 is LNHDA and CDR2 is SQIVND in the germline V gene (reference sequence). CDR3 amino acids: CASSLRTGTLSSYEQYF. The CDR3 DNA follows: TGTGCCAGTAGTTTGCGGACGGGGACACTAAGCTCCTACGAGCAGTACTTC.

To note about this clone: One junction end disagrees with the germline gene, perhaps due to a read error. Other DNA sequences in the sample encode the same CDR3. The V call is TRBV5-1, the J call TRBJ1-5; no firm D call. The CDR3 covers 14 residues. Germline values: CDR1 SGHRS, CDR2 YFSETQ. DNA of the CDR3: TGCGCCAGTAGCTTGGTACTGGGGATGAAGCCCCAGCATTTT. It is translated as CASSLVLGMKPQHF.

The chain employs TRBV28 and TRBJ2-4, with unresolved D. V was cut by 2 bases and J by 7 bases, with 6 bases left in between. The CDR3 sequence is 12 residues long. Germline V gene sequence: CDR1 MDHEN, CDR2 SYDVKM. CDR3 sequence: CASSLVGNIQYF. CDR3 nucleotide sequence: TGTGCCAGCAGTTTAGTAGGGAACATTCAGTACTTC.

The V and J genes are TRBV18 and TRBJ1-1; D unclear. The ends were cut back, 5 bases at V and 0 bases at J, with 16 bases in the middle. Germline loops: CDR1 KGHSH, CDR2 LQKENI. The CDR3 totals 16 residues. CDR3 sequence (DNA): TGTGCCAGCTCAGTGGAAGAGATTAGATTGAACACTGAAGCTTTCTTT. Encoded protein: CASSVEEIRLNTEAFF.

This clone was detected only once. J is TRBJ2-5 and V is TRBV27, with unresolved D. CDR1 and CDR2 (germline): MNHEY, SMNVEV (reference sequence). This CDR3 comprises 15 residues. Deletions cut 1 base from V and 4 bases from J, with 13 bases between. CDR3: CASSLLTPRGETQYF. As DNA, the CDR3 is TGTGCCAGCAGTTTATTGACCCCGAGAGGAGAGACCCAGTACTTC.

V usage is TRBV2 and J usage is TRBJ2-4; maybe TRBD1 (6 bases). CDR1 and CDR2 from the germline V gene are SNHLY and FYNNEI. This CDR3 has 14 amino acids. V was trimmed by 11 bases and J by 0 bases, leaving 14 bases between them. The CDR3 coding sequence is TGTGCCTCCAGGGGTAGACTAGCCAAAAACATTCAGTACTTC. The encoded protein is CASRGRLAKNIQYF.